What follows are 23 T cell receptor beta chains derived from one specimen sequenced in a study of T-cell memory formation after mild COVID-19. MiXCR, applied by TCRdb to the 5' RACE reads, yields one record per CDR3 protein. Here the sample spans around 340,000 distinct CDR3 sequences, roughly 21% being singletons. The sequencing input was PBMCs or a T cell subset sorted from them (not recorded which). These receptors were collected from an adult woman who had mild COVID-19 (a few samples of this study predate the infection). Cell type and time point are not known.

This clonotype was found a few times. This chain links TRBV6-1 with TRBJ2-1, with 7 positions matching TRBD2. J gave up 0 bases and V 6 bases, and 5 bases lay outside the gene matches. CDR3 length equals 15 residues. Germline V gene data show CDR1 as MNHNS and CDR2 as SASEGT. CDR3 DNA sequence: TGTGCCAGCAGGGAGCGGGGCAGCTCCTACAATGAGCAGTTCTTC. Amino acids: CASRERGSSYNEQFF.

The rearrangement links TRBV29-1 to TRBJ2-7; D tentatively fits TRBD1 or TRBD2 (6 bases each). Trimming took 4 bases from V and 1 from J, leaving 14 bases between them. This CDR3 is built from 14 residues. CDR1 SQVTM and CDR2 ANQGSEA come from the germline V gene. CDR3 loop: CSVGGARPSYEQYF. The CDR3 coding sequence is TGCAGCGTTGGGGGGGCGCGACCTTCCTACGAGCAGTACTTC.

This chain joins TRBV20-1 and TRBJ1-1; perhaps TRBD1 as D (5 bases). V gave up 5 bases and J gave up 5 bases, with 15 bases separating them. CDR1 is DFQATT and CDR2 is SNEGSKA in the germline V gene (reference sequence). The CDR3 extends over 13 amino acids. This CDR3 reads CSAEGRAGTEAFF. CDR3 DNA sequence: TGCAGTGCTGAGGGGCGGGCGGGGACTGAAGCTTTCTTT.

This clonotype has just a few counts. V is TRBV3-1 and J is TRBJ2-2, with 8 bases lining up with TRBD1. The CDR3 is 15 residues long. The germline gives CDR1 LGHDT, CDR2 YNNKEL (reference sequence). The J segment lost 0 bases and the V segment lost 4 bases, leaving 1 base of the junction unmatched. The CDR3 spells CASSRQGTNTGELFF. CDR3 nucleotide sequence: TGTGCCAGCAGCCGACAGGGGACGAACACCGGGGAGCTGTTTTTT.

This clonotype was found a few times. V usage is TRBV4-2 and J usage is TRBJ2-5, with TRBD2 matching over 8 bases. Germline CDR1 LGHNA, CDR2 YNFKEQ. Losses at the gene ends were 0 bases for V and 4 bases for J; bases not matched to a gene: 7. The CDR3 runs to 16 residues. CDR3: CASSQDRASGRETQYF. For the CDR3, the DNA is TGTGCCAGCAGCCAAGATCGGGCTAGCGGGCGAGAGACCCAGTACTTC.

The V call is TRBV4-1, the J call TRBJ1-5, with D uncertain. This CDR3 contains 16 residues. Germline V gives CDR1 MGHRA, CDR2 YSYEKL. Trimming pared 1 base from V and 4 bases from J, leaving 14 bases between. The CDR3 here is CASSQARAGGNQPQHF. The CDR3 DNA is TGCGCCAGCAGCCAAGCTAGGGCAGGAGGTAATCAGCCCCAGCATTTT.

The CDR3 nucleotides read TGTGCCAGCAGCCAAGTAGGAGGGGGCTACACAGATACGCAGTATTTT. Translation gives CASSQVGGGYTDTQYF. The V call is TRBV3-1, the J call TRBJ2-3, with D possibly being TRBD1 (7 bases). Germline CDR1 and CDR2: LGHDT and YNNKEL (reference sequence). This CDR3 region has 16 residues. With 1 base removed from V and 2 bases from J, the gap between germline ends came to 13 bases.

This clonotype was seen a handful of times. This chain links TRBV2 with TRBJ1-4; D may be TRBD1 (5 bases). Germline lookup yields CDR1 SNHLY and CDR2 FYNNEI. The CDR3 contains 16 residues. Deletions cut 5 bases from V and 0 bases from J, with 13 bases between. The CDR3 sequence: CASSRGSPATNEKLFF. The CDR3 region has the DNA TGTGCCAGCAGTCGGGGCAGCCCTGCAACTAATGAAAAACTGTTTTTT.

This clonotype has a handful of counts. This chain joins TRBV7-3 and TRBJ2-3; D possibly uses TRBD1 or TRBD2 (7 bases each). The CDR3 totals 14 residues. Trimming took 3 bases from V and 6 from J, leaving 13 bases between them. Germline V gene sequence: CDR1 SGHTA, CDR2 FQGTGA. The CDR3 is CASSLQGGVDTQYF. The CDR3, as DNA: TGTGCCAGCAGCTTGCAGGGGGGGGTGGATACGCAGTATTTT.

The sample holds a few counts of this clonotype. The CDR3 DNA sequence: TGCGCCAGCAGCTTGCTCTGGGACACTGAAGCTTTCTTT. It encodes CASSLLWDTEAFF. The chain has TRBV5-1 and TRBJ1-1; D remains unclear. Germline assignment: CDR1 SGHRS and CDR2 YFSETQ. The CDR3 is made up of 13 amino acids. Trimming left V 1 base short and J 3 bases short, with 7 bases between.

The chain uses TRBV12-3 or TRBV12-4 and TRBJ1-6, with no clear D. V lost 5 bases and J lost 5, with 13 bases in between. The CDR3 has 15 amino acids. The CDR3 DNA follows: TGTGCCAGCAGTCTTGGCAGTCCGGATAATTCACCCCTCCACTTT. Translated, it gives CASSLGSPDNSPLHF.

The table lists this clonotype with many counts. V and J are TRBV4-1 and TRBJ2-2, with 9 bases identical to TRBD2. The CDR3 is 17 amino acids. Germline CDR1 reads MGHRA; CDR2 reads YSYEKL. J was trimmed by 0 bases and V by 3 bases; bases with no gene match: 5. The CDR3 DNA reads TGCGCCAGCAGCCAGAGGGCTAGCGGGGCGAACACCGGGGAGCTGTTTTTT. It specifies CASSQRASGANTGELFF.

Only a few counts were recorded for this clonotype. The rearrangement uses TRBV4-1 and TRBJ1-2, with D unresolved. The CDR3 is 16 residues long. Germline V CDR1 and CDR2: MGHRA, YSYEKL. The ends were cut back, 8 bases at V and 1 base at J, with 20 bases in the middle. The CDR3 nucleotides read TGCGCCAGCCGCCCACGGGCGGAGGTAGTTAACTATGGCTACACCTTC. This encodes CASRPRAEVVNYGYTF.

This sequence joins TRBV19 and TRBJ1-5, with D possibly matching TRBD1 (5 bases). Trimming took off 3 bases at V and 0 bases at J, with 15 bases between the two ends. CDR3 length: 17 residues. The germline V gene encodes CDR1 LNHDA and CDR2 SQIVND (reference sequence). The CDR3 nucleotides read TGTGCCAGTAGTATGAGGGCAGGGATAAATAGCAATCAGCCCCAGCATTTT. Translated, it gives CASSMRAGINSNQPQHF. Variable domain in full (rest from reference TRBV19 and TRBJ1-5): DGGITQSPKYLFRKEGQNVTLSCEQNLNHDAMYWYRQDPGQGLRLIYYSQIVNDFQKGDIAEGYSVSREKKESFPLTVTSAQKNPTAFYLCASSMRAGINSNQPQHFGDGTRLSIL.

This clonotype was seen a handful of times. This chain joins TRBV6-1 and TRBJ1-4, with D maybe TRBD1 (5 bases). CDR3 length: 13 residues. V was trimmed by 8 bases and J by 8 bases, leaving 15 bases between them. Germline V lookup: CDR1 MNHNS, CDR2 SASEGT. The CDR3 sequence is CASSEWGGEKLFF. DNA for the CDR3: TGTGCCAGCTCGGAATGGGGCGGAGAAAAACTGTTTTTT.

This chain links TRBV7-3 with TRBJ1-5; TRBD1 agrees at 7 bases. J was trimmed by 4 bases and V by 5 bases; bases with no gene match: 2. Germline V CDR1 and CDR2: SGHTA, FQGTGA. The CDR3 covers 13 residues. The CDR3 spells CASSTDRNQPQHF. The CDR3 bases are TGTGCCAGCAGCACGGACAGGAATCAGCCCCAGCATTTT.

This clonotype was seen a handful of times. The genes are TRBV6-2 or TRBV6-3 and TRBJ2-7; tentatively, D is TRBD2 (6 bases). V lost 2 bases and J lost 3, with 8 bases in between. Looked up from germline, CDR1 is MNHEY and CDR2 is SVGEGT. CDR3 size: 13 residues. This CDR3 reads CASSYRGYYEQYF. CDR3 bases: TGTGCCAGCAGTTACCGGGGGTACTACGAGCAGTACTTC.

The CDR3 here is CASSQELGTLYGYTF. The CDR3 nucleotides read TGCGCCAGCAGCCAAGAGTTGGGGACTCTCTATGGCTACACCTTC. This rearrangement joins TRBV4-3 to TRBJ1-2, with D perhaps matching TRBD1 (5 bases). This CDR3 comprises 15 residues. Germline V gives CDR1 LGHNA, CDR2 YSLEER. Trimming took 0 bases from V and 4 from J, leaving 12 bases between them.

This clonotype was seen only a few times. The gene calls are TRBV6-1 and TRBJ2-1; D gene uncertain. CDR1 MNHNS and CDR2 SASEGT come from the germline V gene. The V and J ends lost 1 base and 5 bases respectively, with 9 bases between them. There are 14 residues in the CDR3. The CDR3: CASSEVGSHNEQFF. CDR3 coding DNA: TGTGCCAGCAGTGAAGTCGGCAGCCACAATGAGCAGTTCTTC.

The chain uses TRBV4-1 and TRBJ2-7; 9 positions agree with TRBD2. The length of the CDR3 is 15 residues. Unmatched junction bases numbered 3, after V lost 1 base and J lost 2 bases. Germline V CDR1 and CDR2: MGHRA, YSYEKL. The DNA for the CDR3 is TGCGCCAGCAGCCAAGTACGCGGGGGGGCCTACGAGCAGTACTTC. Translating it yields CASSQVRGGAYEQYF.

As regards this clonotype: Just one base apart from a much larger clone, this may be a read error. This chain links TRBV6-5 with TRBJ2-5; D is undetermined. Germline V gives CDR1 MNHEY, CDR2 SVGAGI. This CDR3 has 11 residues. V gave up 7 bases and J gave up 5 bases, with 8 bases separating them. CDR3 in DNA: TGTGCCAGCACCCACGGGGAGACCCAGTACTTC. It is translated as CASTHGETQYF.

The V gene is TRBV19, the J gene TRBJ2-1; TRBD2 aligns across 8 bases. Germline CDR1 LNHDA, CDR2 SQIVND (reference sequence). The CDR3 runs 14 residues. After removal of 6 bases from V and 14 bases from J, the junction contained 15 bases not matched to a gene. The CDR3 nucleotides are TGTGCCAGTAGCCGGGGACTAGGATATGGGGGAGAGTTCTTC. Its protein is CASSRGLGYGGEFF.

V is TRBV9 and J is TRBJ2-5; 8 bases align to TRBD2. V was pared by 1 base and J by 4 bases, with 6 bases of the junction left unmatched. The germline V gene encodes CDR1 SGDLS and CDR2 YYNGEE. This CDR3 has 15 amino acids. This chain's CDR3 is CASSVYSGVGETQYF. DNA of the CDR3: TGTGCCAGCAGCGTATATAGCGGGGTAGGAGAGACCCAGTACTTC.